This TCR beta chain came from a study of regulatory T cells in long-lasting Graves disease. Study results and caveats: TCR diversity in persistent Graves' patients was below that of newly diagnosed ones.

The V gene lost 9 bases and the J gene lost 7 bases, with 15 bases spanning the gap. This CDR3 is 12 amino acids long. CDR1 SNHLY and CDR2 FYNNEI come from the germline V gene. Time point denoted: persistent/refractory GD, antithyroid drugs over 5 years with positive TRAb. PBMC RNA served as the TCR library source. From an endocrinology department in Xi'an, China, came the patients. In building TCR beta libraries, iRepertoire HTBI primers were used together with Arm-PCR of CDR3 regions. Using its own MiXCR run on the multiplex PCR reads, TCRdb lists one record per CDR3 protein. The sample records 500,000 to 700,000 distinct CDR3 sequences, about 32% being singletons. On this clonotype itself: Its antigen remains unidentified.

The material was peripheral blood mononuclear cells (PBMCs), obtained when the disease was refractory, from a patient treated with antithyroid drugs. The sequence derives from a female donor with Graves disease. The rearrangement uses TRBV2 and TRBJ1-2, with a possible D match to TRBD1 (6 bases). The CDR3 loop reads CASQGPAGGYTF. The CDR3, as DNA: TGTGCCAGTCAGGGGCCCGCAGGTGGCTACACCTTC.